One sample yielded the 21 T cell receptor beta chains listed below, sequenced in a study of blood T cell repertoires in COVID-19. Profiling relied on immunoSEQ multiplex PCR, and the TCRdb table lists in-frame clones only, not all of them. Of some 98,000 clones detected, approximately 86% appear once; the ten largest clones hold about a tenth. The sequencing input was peripheral blood. Source of these receptors: a man between 70 and 80 years old with active or convalescent COVID-19.

This rearrangement joins TRBV30 to TRBJ1-6; no clear D. Germline values: CDR1 GTSNPN, CDR2 SVGIG (reference sequence). There are 11 residues in the CDR3. V was clipped by 0 bases and J by 10 bases, with 4 bases between them. The CDR3 region has the DNA TGTGCCTGGAGTGTCAGGTCACCCCTCCACTTT. Protein sequence: CAWSVRSPLHF.

Comment on this clone: Other DNA variants within this sample encode the same CDR3. The chain joins TRBV5-1 to TRBJ2-2; TRBD1 might be the D (6 bases). CDR1 SGHRS and CDR2 YFSETQ come from the germline V gene. The CDR3 is 15 amino acids. V shed 0 bases and J shed 1 base, with 7 bases lying between them. The CDR3 sequence is CASSLGGGNTGELFF. Written as DNA, the CDR3 is TGCGCCAGCAGCTTGGGAGGGGGGAACACCGGGGAGCTGTTTTTT.

This chain links TRBV6-5 with TRBJ2-1; D unresolved. CDR1 MNHEY and CDR2 SVGAGI come from the germline V gene. The CDR3 has 14 amino acids. V shed 6 bases and J shed 2 bases, with 11 bases lying between them. The CDR3 DNA reads TGTGCCAGCAGGCGCCATAGCCCCTACAATGAGCAGTTCTTC. Its protein product is CASRRHSPYNEQFF.

This chain uses TRBV27 with TRBJ1-6, with 10 bases matching TRBD1. The V gene end was trimmed by 6 bases and the J gene end by 12 bases; junction bases not matched to a gene: 14. CDR1 and CDR2 (germline): MNHEY, SMNVEV (reference sequence). This CDR3 region has 16 residues. The CDR3 nucleotides are TGTGCCAGCAGAAGGACAGGGGGAGAGGGCCATAAACCCCTCCACTTT. Encoded protein: CASRRTGGEGHKPLHF.

The chain combines TRBV27 with TRBJ2-3; 12 bases fit TRBD2. CDR3 length: 14 residues. With V trimmed by 5 bases and J by 8 bases, 5 bases remained unmatched. Germline V gene sequence: CDR1 MNHEY, CDR2 SMNVEV (reference sequence). The CDR3 protein is CASSQTSGGGTQYF. CDR3 coding DNA: TGTGCCAGCAGTCAGACTAGCGGGGGTGGTACGCAGTATTTT.

V is TRBV7-3 and J is TRBJ2-2, with D possibly being TRBD2 (5 bases). The CDR3 has 15 residues. Germline V gene lookup returns CDR1 SGHTA and CDR2 FQGTGA. Deletions cut 5 bases from V and 1 base from J, with 11 bases between. CDR3 protein: CASSRQAGNTGELFF. CDR3 DNA: TGTGCCAGCAGCCGCCAGGCGGGGAACACCGGGGAGCTGTTTTTT.

The CDR3 is CASSLLGQVYTDTQYF. The CDR3 DNA sequence: TGTGCCAGCAGCCTACTGGGACAGGTCTACACAGATACGCAGTATTTT. This chain links TRBV13 with TRBJ2-3, with 8 bases that match TRBD1. With 5 bases clipped from V and 2 bases from J, the junction kept 9 bases outside the gene matches. The CDR3 contains 16 residues. The V gene's germline CDR1 is PRHDT and CDR2 FYEKMQ (reference sequence).

V usage is TRBV4-2 and J usage is TRBJ1-2; 7 bases map to TRBD1. The V gene end was trimmed by 1 base and the J gene end by 0 bases; junction bases not matched to a gene: 5. The germline V gene has CDR1 LGHNA and CDR2 YNFKEQ. This CDR3 has 16 residues. CDR3 protein: CASSQVGTEANYGYTF. CDR3 nucleotides: TGTGCCAGCAGCCAAGTTGGGACAGAGGCTAACTATGGCTACACCTTC.

The J gene is TRBJ2-1, the V gene TRBV4-2; maybe TRBD2 (7 bases). V was clipped by 4 bases and J by 5 bases, with 24 bases between them. CDR1 is LGHNA, CDR2 YNFKEQ, per germline. This CDR3 comprises 18 residues. The CDR3 DNA reads as TGTGCCAGCAGCCGGCGGCTTCCTGGGGGGGGGCTTGACAATGAGCAGTTCTTC. Translated: CASSRRLPGGGLDNEQFF.

This chain links TRBV5-4 with TRBJ1-5; D ambiguous. Per germline, CDR1 SGHNT and CDR2 YYREEE (reference sequence). CDR3 size: 13 residues. V lost 4 bases and J lost 9, with 14 bases in between. This CDR3 reads CASSPDTVGPQHF. DNA of the CDR3: TGTGCCAGCAGCCCTGATACGGTTGGGCCCCAGCATTTT.

The gene calls are TRBV19 and TRBJ2-3; 7 nucleotides match TRBD2. J lost 2 bases, V lost 4 bases, and 9 bases had no gene match. This CDR3 spans 16 amino acids. From germline, CDR1 is LNHDA and CDR2 SQIVND (reference sequence). The CDR3 sequence: CASSRGWRGTTDTQYF. The CDR3 nucleotides are TGTGCCAGTAGTAGGGGTTGGCGGGGGACCACAGATACGCAGTATTTT.

The chain uses TRBV10-3 and TRBJ1-4, with TRBD1 matching over 7 bases. V shed 10 bases, J shed 8 bases, and the junction held 10 bases outside the gene matches. This CDR3 spans 13 amino acids. Germline values: CDR1 ENHRY, CDR2 SYGVKD. The chain's CDR3 is CATGAGGREKLFF. The CDR3 DNA follows: TGTGCCACCGGCGCAGGGGGAAGGGAAAAACTGTTTTTT.

The genes are TRBV5-1 and TRBJ2-3; 9 nucleotides agree with TRBD2. The CDR3 length is 14 residues. With V trimmed by 4 bases and J by 6 bases, 6 bases remained unmatched. Germline V gene sequence: CDR1 SGHRS, CDR2 YFSETQ. CDR3 nucleotides: TGCGCCAGCAGCCGGGCGGGGGGGCCGGATACGCAGTATTTT. Residues: CASSRAGGPDTQYF.

V usage is TRBV7-2 and J usage is TRBJ1-2, with 11 bases that match TRBD1. This CDR3 has 14 amino acids. Germline CDR1 SGHTA, CDR2 FQGNSA. Unmatched junction bases numbered 6, after V lost 4 bases and J lost 8 bases. The CDR3, as DNA: TGTGCCAGCAGCTCCGGGACAGGGGGTTTGGGCTACACCTTC. This translates into CASSSGTGGLGYTF.

The chain recombines TRBV6-5 with TRBJ2-3, with D maybe TRBD2 (6 bases). Trimming took 8 bases from V and 1 from J, leaving 10 bases between them. This CDR3 comprises 13 residues. In germline, CDR1 is MNHEY, CDR2 SVGAGI. CDR3 in amino acids: CASGGTGTDTQYF. The CDR3 coding sequence is TGTGCCAGCGGGGGGACGGGCACAGATACGCAGTATTTT.

The chain employs TRBV4-1 and TRBJ2-7; weak D call: TRBD1 (5 bases). The CDR3 covers 16 residues. Germline assignment: CDR1 MGHRA and CDR2 YSYEKL. V dropped 2 bases and J dropped 5 bases, with 19 bases sitting between them. The CDR3 DNA reads TGCGCCAGCAGCCAAAAAGCCTTCTCAGGGTCCAACGAGCAGTACTTC. Translated: CASSQKAFSGSNEQYF.

J is TRBJ2-1 and V is TRBV5-5; 9 bases fit TRBD2. Trimming at V came to 5 bases and at J to 4 bases, leaving 10 bases not matched to a gene. Germline CDR1 and CDR2: SGHKS and YYEKEE (reference sequence). This CDR3 contains 16 residues. The CDR3 loop reads CASSPAPSGEYNEQFF. The CDR3 DNA reads as TGTGCCAGCAGTCCAGCCCCTAGCGGGGAGTACAATGAGCAGTTCTTC.

V gene TRBV5-1 combines with J gene TRBJ1-6; D remains unclear. The CDR3 covers 15 residues. V lost 0 bases to trimming and J lost 10 bases, with 14 bases between them. Germline V gene lookup returns CDR1 SGHRS and CDR2 YFSETQ. The CDR3 nucleotides are TGCGCCAGCAGCTTGGTCGCGGAGCGGCGATCACCCCTCCACTTT. Protein product: CASSLVAERRSPLHF.

Here the CDR3 reads CASSLGTAYNQPQHF. Here the CDR3 DNA reads TGTGCCAGCAGCTTAGGGACAGCCTACAATCAGCCCCAGCATTTT. The chain combines TRBV7-2 with TRBJ1-5; possibly TRBD1 for D (6 bases). The CDR3 is 15 residues long. The germline V gene encodes CDR1 SGHTA and CDR2 FQGNSA. V was cut by 1 base and J by 3 bases, with 10 bases left in between.

V gene TRBV7-6 combines with J gene TRBJ2-3, with D perhaps matching TRBD2 (7 bases). Trimming shortened V by 7 bases and J by 6 bases, and 20 bases separated the two germline ends. This CDR3 region has 15 residues. CDR1 is SGHVS, CDR2 FNYEAQ, per germline. The chain's CDR3 is CASTLGGGVGDTQYF. CDR3 DNA: TGTGCCAGCACCCTAGGAGGGGGGGTCGGGGATACGCAGTATTTT.

This clone was picked up a small number of times. The rearrangement uses TRBV5-6 and TRBJ2-7; weak D call: TRBD2 (6 bases). CDR3 length equals 12 residues. Trimming took off 1 base at V and 6 bases at J, with 8 bases between the two ends. The germline CDR1 and CDR2 sequences are SGHDT and YYEEEE. CDR3 sequence (DNA): TGTGCCAGCAGCTTGACGGGGGTCGAGCAGTACTTC. Protein sequence: CASSLTGVEQYF.